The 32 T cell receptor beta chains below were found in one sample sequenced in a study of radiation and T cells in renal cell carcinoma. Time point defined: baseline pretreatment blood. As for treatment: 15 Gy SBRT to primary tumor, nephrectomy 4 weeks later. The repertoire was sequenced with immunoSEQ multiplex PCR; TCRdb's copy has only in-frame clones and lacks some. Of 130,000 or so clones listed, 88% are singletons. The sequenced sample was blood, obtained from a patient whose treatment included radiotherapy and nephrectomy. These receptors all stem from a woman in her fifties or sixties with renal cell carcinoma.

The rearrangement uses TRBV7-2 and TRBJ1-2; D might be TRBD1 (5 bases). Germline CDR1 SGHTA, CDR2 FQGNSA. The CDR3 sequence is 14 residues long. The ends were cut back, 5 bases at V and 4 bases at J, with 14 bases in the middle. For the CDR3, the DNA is TGTGCCAGCAGCCCGGGGTTGGGACCCTATGGCTACACCTTC. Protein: CASSPGLGPYGYTF.

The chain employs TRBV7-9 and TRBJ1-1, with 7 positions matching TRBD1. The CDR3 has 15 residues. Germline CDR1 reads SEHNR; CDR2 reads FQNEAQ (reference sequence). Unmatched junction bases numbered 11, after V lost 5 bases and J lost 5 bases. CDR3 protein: CASSKSTGVRTEAFF. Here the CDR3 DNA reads TGTGCCAGCAGCAAGTCTACAGGGGTAAGGACTGAAGCTTTCTTT.

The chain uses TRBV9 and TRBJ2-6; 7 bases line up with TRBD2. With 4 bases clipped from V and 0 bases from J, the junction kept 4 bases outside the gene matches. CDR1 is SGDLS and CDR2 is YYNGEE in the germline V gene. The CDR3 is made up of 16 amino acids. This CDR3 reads CASSSRGGSGANVLTF. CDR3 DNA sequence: TGTGCCAGCAGCTCCCGCGGGGGCTCTGGGGCCAACGTCCTGACTTTC.

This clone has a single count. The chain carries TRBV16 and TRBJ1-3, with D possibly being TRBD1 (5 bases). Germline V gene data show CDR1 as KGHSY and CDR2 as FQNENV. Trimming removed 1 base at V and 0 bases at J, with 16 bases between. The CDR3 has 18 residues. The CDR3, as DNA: TGTGCCAGCAGCCAATTTCCCGGGACGGCGAGCTCTGGAAACACCATATATTTT. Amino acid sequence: CASSQFPGTASSGNTIYF.

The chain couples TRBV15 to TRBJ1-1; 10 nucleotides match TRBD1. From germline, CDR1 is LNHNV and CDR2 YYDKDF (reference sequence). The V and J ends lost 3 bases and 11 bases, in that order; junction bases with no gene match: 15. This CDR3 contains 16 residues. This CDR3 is CATSRSGTGVFKSAFF. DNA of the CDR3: TGTGCCACCAGCAGGTCCGGGACAGGGGTGTTTAAATCGGCTTTCTTT.

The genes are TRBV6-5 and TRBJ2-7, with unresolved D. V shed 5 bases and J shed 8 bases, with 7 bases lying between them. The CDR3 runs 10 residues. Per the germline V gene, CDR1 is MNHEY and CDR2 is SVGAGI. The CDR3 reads CASSQSKQYF. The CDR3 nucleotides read TGTGCCAGCAGTCAGAGTAAGCAGTACTTC.

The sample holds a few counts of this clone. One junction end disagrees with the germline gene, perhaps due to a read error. The CDR3 nucleotides read TGTGCTAGCAGCTTACAGTATAATTCACCCCTCCACTTT. Residues: CASSLQYNSPLHF. The J gene is TRBJ1-6, the V gene TRBV7-7, with D uncertain. This CDR3 contains 13 residues. Germline V gives CDR1 SSHAT, CDR2 FNYEAQ (reference sequence).

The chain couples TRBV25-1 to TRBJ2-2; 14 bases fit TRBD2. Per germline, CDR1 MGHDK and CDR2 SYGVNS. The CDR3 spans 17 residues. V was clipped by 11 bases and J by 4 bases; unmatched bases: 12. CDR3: CAAQATSGGVGTGELFF. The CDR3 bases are TGTGCCGCCCAGGCGACTAGCGGGGGGGTGGGCACCGGGGAGCTGTTTTTT.

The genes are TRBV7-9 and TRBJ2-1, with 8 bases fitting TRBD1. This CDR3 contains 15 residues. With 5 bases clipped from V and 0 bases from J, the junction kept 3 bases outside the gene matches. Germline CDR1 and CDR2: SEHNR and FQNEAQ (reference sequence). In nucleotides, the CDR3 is TGTGCCAGCAGCCGTACAGGGGGCTCCTACAATGAGCAGTTCTTC. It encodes CASSRTGGSYNEQFF.

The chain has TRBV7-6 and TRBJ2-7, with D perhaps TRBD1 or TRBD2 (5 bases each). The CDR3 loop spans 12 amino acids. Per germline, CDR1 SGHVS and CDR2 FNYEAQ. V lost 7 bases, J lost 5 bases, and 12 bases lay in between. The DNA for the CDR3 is TGTGCCAGCACCCTTGGGGACGACGAGCAGTACTTC. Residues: CASTLGDDEQYF. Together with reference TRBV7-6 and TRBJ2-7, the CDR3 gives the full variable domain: GAGVSQSPRYKVTKRGQDVALRCDPISGHVSLYWYRQALGQGPEFLTYFNYEAQQDKSGLPNDRFSAERPEGSISTLTIQRTEQRDSAMYRCASTLGDDEQYFGPGTRLTVT.

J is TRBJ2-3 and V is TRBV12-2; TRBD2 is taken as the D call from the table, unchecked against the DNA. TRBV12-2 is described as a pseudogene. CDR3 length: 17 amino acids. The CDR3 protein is CASRLEGSGQIKDTQYF. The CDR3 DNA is TGTGCAAGTCGCTTAGAAGGTAGCGGGCAAATCAAAGATACGCAGTATTTT.

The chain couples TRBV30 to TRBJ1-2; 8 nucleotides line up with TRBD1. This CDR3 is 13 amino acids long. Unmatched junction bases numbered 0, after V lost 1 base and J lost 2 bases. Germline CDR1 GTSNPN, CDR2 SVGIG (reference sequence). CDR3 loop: CAWSGTGNYGYTF. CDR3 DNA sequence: TGTGCCTGGAGTGGGACAGGGAACTATGGCTACACCTTC. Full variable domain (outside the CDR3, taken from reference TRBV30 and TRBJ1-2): SQTIHQWPATLVQPVGSPLSLECTVEGTSNPNLYWYRQAAGRGLQLLFYSVGIGQISSEVPQNLSASRPQDRQFILSSKKLLLSDSGFYLCAWSGTGNYGYTFGSGTRLTVV.

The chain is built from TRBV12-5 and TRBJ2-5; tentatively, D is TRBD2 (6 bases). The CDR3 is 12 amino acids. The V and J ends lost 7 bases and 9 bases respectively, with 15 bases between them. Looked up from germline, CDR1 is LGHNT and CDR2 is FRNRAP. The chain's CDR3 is CASALPREAQYF. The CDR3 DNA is TGTGCTAGTGCCCTCCCTAGGGAGGCCCAGTACTTC.

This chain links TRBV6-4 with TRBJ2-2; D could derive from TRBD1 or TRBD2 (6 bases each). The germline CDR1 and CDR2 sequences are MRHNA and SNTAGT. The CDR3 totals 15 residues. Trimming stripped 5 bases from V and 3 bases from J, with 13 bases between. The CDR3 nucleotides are TGTGCCAGCAGTCCTGGGGGGCCCGACACCGGGGAGCTGTTTTTT. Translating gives CASSPGGPDTGELFF.

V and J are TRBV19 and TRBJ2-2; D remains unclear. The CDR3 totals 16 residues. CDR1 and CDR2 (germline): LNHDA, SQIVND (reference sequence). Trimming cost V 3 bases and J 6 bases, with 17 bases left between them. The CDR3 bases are TGTGCCAGTAGTATGAAGGGAAACCCTATCGCCGGGGAGCTGTTTTTT. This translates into CASSMKGNPIAGELFF.

The CDR3 DNA is TGTGCCAGCAGTTACTCGACCGGGAGGACCGCTGAAGCTTTCTTT. It is translated as CASSYSTGRTAEAFF. The chain recombines TRBV6-5 with TRBJ1-1; D gene ambiguous. CDR3 length: 15 residues. The V end was cut by 0 bases, the J end by 6 bases, with 14 bases between. Germline V gene lookup returns CDR1 MNHEY and CDR2 SVGAGI.

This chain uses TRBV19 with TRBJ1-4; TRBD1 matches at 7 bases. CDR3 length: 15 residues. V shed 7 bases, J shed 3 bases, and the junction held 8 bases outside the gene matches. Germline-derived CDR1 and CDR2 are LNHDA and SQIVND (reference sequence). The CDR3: CASTLDRAANEKLFF. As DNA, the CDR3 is TGTGCCAGTACTCTCGACAGGGCGGCTAATGAAAAACTGTTTTTT.

CDR3 loop: CASSTGTETQFF. CDR3 in DNA: TGTGCCAGCAGCACTGGGACAGAAACTCAGTTCTTC. The chain uses TRBV7-8 and TRBJ2-1; 7 bases map to TRBD1. Germline loops: CDR1 SGHVS, CDR2 FQNEAQ. The CDR3 runs to 12 residues. The trim removed 5 bases at V and 13 bases at J, leaving 8 bases unmatched.

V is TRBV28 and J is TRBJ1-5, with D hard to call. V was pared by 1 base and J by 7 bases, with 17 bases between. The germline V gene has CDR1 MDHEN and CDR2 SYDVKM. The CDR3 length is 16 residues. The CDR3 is CASSLLKSIPGQPQHF. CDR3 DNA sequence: TGTGCCAGCAGTTTATTAAAAAGTATCCCCGGACAGCCCCAGCATTTT.

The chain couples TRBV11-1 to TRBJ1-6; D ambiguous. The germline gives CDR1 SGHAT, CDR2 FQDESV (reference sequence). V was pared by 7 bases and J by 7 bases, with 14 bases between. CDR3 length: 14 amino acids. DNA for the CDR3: TGTGCCAGCACTACCATCCTCGGGAATTCACCCCTCCACTTT. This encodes CASTTILGNSPLHF.

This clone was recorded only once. The CDR3 spells CASSQAPSLGYGYTF. The CDR3 bases are TGTGCCAGCAGCCAAGCCCCTTCCCTTGGGTATGGCTACACCTTC. The J gene is TRBJ1-2, the V gene TRBV28; D is unresolved. Trimming cost V 6 bases and J 5 bases, with 19 bases left between them. The CDR3 runs 15 residues. Germline V CDR1 and CDR2: MDHEN, SYDVKM.

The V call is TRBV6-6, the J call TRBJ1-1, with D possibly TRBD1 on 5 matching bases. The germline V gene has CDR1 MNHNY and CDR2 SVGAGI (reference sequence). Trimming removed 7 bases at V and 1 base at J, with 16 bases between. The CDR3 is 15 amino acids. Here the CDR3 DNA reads TGTGCCAGCACCCCCCCTAGGGGCCAGAACACTGAAGCTTTCTTT. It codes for CASTPPRGQNTEAFF.

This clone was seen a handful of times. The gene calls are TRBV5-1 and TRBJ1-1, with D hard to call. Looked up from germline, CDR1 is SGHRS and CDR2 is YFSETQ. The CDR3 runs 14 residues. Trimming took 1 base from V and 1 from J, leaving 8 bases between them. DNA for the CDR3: TGCGCCAGCAGCTTGTCTCCGGAGAACACTGAAGCTTTCTTT. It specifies CASSLSPENTEAFF.

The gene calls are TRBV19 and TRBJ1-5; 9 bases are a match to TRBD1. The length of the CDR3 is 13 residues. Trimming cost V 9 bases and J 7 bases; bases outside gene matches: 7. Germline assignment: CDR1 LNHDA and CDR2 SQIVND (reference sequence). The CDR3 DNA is TGTGCCAGCGGCCGGGACAGGGACCAGCCCCAGCATTTT. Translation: CASGRDRDQPQHF.

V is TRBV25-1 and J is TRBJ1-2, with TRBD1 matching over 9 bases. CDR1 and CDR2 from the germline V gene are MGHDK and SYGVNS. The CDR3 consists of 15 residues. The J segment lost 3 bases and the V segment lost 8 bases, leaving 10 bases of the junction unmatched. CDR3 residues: CASSSTGGSDYGYTF. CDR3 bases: TGTGCCAGCTCTTCCACAGGGGGCAGCGACTATGGCTACACCTTC.

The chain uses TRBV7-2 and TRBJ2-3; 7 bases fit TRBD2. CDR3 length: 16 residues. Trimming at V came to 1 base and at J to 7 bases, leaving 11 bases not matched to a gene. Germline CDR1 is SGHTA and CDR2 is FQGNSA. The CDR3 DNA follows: TGTGCCAGCAGCTTAGACCCCGGGACTATTATAAATACGCAGTATTTT. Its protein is CASSLDPGTIINTQYF.

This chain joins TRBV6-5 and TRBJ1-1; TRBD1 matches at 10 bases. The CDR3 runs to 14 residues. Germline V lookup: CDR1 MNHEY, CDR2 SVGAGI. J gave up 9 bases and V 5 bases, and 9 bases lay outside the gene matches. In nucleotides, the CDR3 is TGTGCCAGCAGTCCGCACCGGGACAGGGGCAAAGCTTTCTTT. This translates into CASSPHRDRGKAFF.

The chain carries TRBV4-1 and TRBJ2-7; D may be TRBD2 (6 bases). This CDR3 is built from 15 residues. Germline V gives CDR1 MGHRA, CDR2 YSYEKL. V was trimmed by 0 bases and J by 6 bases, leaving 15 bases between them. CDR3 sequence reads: CASSQEGQGLFEQYF. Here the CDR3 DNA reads TGCGCCAGCAGCCAAGAGGGGCAGGGACTTTTCGAGCAGTACTTC.

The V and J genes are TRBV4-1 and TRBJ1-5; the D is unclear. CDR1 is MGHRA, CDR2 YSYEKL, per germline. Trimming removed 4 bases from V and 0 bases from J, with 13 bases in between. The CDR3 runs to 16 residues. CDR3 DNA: TGCGCCAGCAGCCCGGAGGCCAGATATAGCAATCAGCCCCAGCATTTT. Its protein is CASSPEARYSNQPQHF.

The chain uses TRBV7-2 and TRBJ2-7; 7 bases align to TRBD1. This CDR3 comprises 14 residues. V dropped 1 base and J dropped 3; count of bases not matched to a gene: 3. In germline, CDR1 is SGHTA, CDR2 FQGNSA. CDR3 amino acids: CASSLGGTVYEQYF. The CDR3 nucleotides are TGTGCCAGCAGCTTAGGGGGGACAGTCTACGAGCAGTACTTC.

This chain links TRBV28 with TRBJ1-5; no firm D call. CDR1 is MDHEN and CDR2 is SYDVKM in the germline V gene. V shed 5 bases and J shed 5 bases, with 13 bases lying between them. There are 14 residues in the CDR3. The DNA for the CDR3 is TGTGCCAGCAGTGCGTTTAGTTGGGATCAGCCCCAGCATTTT. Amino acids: CASSAFSWDQPQHF.

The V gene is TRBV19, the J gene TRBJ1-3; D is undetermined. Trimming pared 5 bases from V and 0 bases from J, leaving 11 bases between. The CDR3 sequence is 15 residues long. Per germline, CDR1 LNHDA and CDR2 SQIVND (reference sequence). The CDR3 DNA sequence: TGTGCCAGTAGTCCGGCAGGACTCTCTGGAAACACCATATATTTT. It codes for CASSPAGLSGNTIYF.